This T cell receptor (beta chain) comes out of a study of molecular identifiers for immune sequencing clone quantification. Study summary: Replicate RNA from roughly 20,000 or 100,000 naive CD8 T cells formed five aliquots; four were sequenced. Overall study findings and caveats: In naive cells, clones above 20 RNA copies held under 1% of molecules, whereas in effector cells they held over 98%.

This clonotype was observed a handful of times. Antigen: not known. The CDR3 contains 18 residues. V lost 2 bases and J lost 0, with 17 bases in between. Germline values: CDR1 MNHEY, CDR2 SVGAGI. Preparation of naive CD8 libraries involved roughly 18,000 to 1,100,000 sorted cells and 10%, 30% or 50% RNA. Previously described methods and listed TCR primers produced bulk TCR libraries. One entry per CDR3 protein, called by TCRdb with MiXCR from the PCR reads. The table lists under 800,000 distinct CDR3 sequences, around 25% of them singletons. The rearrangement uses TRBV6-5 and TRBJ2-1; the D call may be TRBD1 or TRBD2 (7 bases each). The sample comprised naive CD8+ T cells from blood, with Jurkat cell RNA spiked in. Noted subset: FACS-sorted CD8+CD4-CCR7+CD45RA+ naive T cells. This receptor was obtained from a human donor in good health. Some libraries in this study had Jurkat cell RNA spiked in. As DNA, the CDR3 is TGTGCCAGCAGTTACCCACGGGGAGGGGGCACCTCCTACAATGAGCAGTTCTTC. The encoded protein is CASSYPRGGGTSYNEQFF.